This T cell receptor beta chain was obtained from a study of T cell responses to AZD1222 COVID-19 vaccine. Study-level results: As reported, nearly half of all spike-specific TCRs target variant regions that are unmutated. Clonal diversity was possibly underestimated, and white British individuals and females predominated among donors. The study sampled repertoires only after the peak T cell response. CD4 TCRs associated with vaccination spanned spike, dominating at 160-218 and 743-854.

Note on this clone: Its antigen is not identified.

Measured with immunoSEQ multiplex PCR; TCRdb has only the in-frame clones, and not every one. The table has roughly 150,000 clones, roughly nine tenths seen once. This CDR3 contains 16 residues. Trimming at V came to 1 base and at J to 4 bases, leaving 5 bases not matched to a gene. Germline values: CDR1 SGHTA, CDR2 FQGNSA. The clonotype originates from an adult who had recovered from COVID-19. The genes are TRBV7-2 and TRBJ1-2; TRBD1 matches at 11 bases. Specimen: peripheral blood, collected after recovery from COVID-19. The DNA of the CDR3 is TGTGCCAGCAGCTTAGTCGGGGGGACAGGGGGCTATGGCTACACCTTC. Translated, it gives CASSLVGGTGGYGYTF.